The 21 T cell receptor beta chains given below trace back to one sample, sequenced in a study of neoadjuvant nivolumab and ipilimumab in lung cancer. Sequenced by immunoSEQ multiplex PCR; TCRdb stores in-frame clones only, minus some. The table includes around 4,700 clones, over 60% detected once. The sequencing used normal lung tissue adjacent to the tumor, collected after neoadjuvant nivolumab, alone or with ipilimumab, at or shortly before surgery. The receptors were sampled from an adult with non-small cell lung cancer. Some clones in this sample may be carry-over from other donors' samples.

A remark on this clone: Other DNA sequences from this sample encode an identical CDR3 as well. The chain carries TRBV5-1 and TRBJ1-2, with 8 bases lining up with TRBD1. Germline V gene sequence: CDR1 SGHRS, CDR2 YFSETQ. The CDR3 consists of 15 residues. J lost 5 bases, V lost 0 bases, and 6 bases had no gene match. The CDR3 is CASSLDGQGLYGYTF. CDR3 nucleotide sequence: TGCGCCAGCAGCTTGGATGGACAGGGTTTATATGGCTACACCTTC.

J is TRBJ2-3 and V is TRBV4-1, with TRBD1 identical over 12 bases. With V trimmed by 5 bases and J by 4 bases, 7 bases remained unmatched. The CDR3 length is 16 residues. Looked up from germline, CDR1 is MGHRA and CDR2 is YSYEKL. CDR3 nucleotide sequence: TGCGCCAGCAGCACCCCCGGGACAGGGGGCCCAGATACGCAGTATTTT. It translates to CASSTPGTGGPDTQYF.

The table lists this clone with a few counts. This chain connects TRBV6-5 to TRBJ1-1, with D uncertain. CDR1 is MNHEY, CDR2 SVGAGI, per germline. V lost 7 bases to trimming and J lost 5 bases, with 14 bases between them. The CDR3 has 13 amino acids. In nucleotides, the CDR3 is TGTGCCAGCATAGCGAGTGGGCATACTGAAGCTTTCTTT. This encodes CASIASGHTEAFF.

The rearrangement uses TRBV10-2 and TRBJ2-7; 10 bases are a match to TRBD2. The CDR3 totals 15 residues. The trim removed 9 bases at V and 3 bases at J, leaving 11 bases unmatched. CDR1 is WSHSY and CDR2 is SAAADI in the germline V gene. CDR3 DNA sequence: TGCGCCAGTCGGATGTCTAGCGGGAGAGTCTACGAGCAGTACTTC. This encodes CASRMSSGRVYEQYF.

V gene TRBV6-5 combines with J gene TRBJ2-1, with 9 bases fitting TRBD2. CDR1 and CDR2 from the germline V gene are MNHEY and SVGAGI. CDR3 length equals 16 residues. V lost 4 bases and J lost 5; bases outside the gene matches: 9. CDR3 protein: CASSFLTSGRHNEQFF. For the CDR3, the DNA is TGTGCCAGCAGTTTCTTAACTAGCGGGCGTCACAATGAGCAGTTCTTC.

This clone has only one observation. This chain joins TRBV6-5 and TRBJ1-5, with D possibly matching TRBD1 (6 bases). Trimming cost V 6 bases and J 2 bases, with 11 bases left between them. This CDR3 has 14 amino acids. Germline V gene lookup returns CDR1 MNHEY and CDR2 SVGAGI. CDR3: CASRQGLGNQPQHF. The CDR3 DNA follows: TGTGCCAGCAGACAGGGTCTTGGCAATCAGCCCCAGCATTTT.

The chain carries TRBV7-3 and TRBJ2-1, with a weak D call TRBD2 (6 bases). The CDR3 is made up of 15 amino acids. Germline loops: CDR1 SGHTA, CDR2 FQGTGA. With 5 bases removed from V and 4 bases from J, the gap between germline ends came to 15 bases. DNA of the CDR3: TGTGCCAGCAGCCCCCGAGGAGGGAGGTACAATGAGCAGTTCTTC. This translates into CASSPRGGRYNEQFF.

The chain couples TRBV6-1 to TRBJ2-2; TRBD1 or TRBD2 may be the D gene (5 bases each). CDR1 and CDR2 from the germline V gene are MNHNS and SASEGT. Trimming stripped 9 bases from V and 0 bases from J, with 11 bases between. The CDR3 is 14 amino acids. CDR3 DNA sequence: TGTGCCAGTCCCGGGACGGCGAACACCGGGGAGCTGTTTTTT. This sequence encodes CASPGTANTGELFF.

This clone has just a few counts. One end of the junction is discordant with germline, which a read error may explain. The chain recombines TRBV29-1 with TRBJ2-7; either TRBD1 or TRBD2 may fit D (5 bases each). Germline V lookup: CDR1 SQVTM, CDR2 ANQGSEA. This CDR3 comprises 15 residues. CDR3 in DNA: TGCAGCGTAGAAGACGGGACCCGAACGAACTACGAGCAGTACTTC. Its translation: CSVEDGTRTNYEQYF.

This chain connects TRBV7-2 to TRBJ1-2; D remains ambiguous. CDR3 length: 14 residues. Trimming shortened V by 0 bases and J by 8 bases, and 13 bases separated the two germline ends. In germline, CDR1 is SGHTA, CDR2 FQGNSA. The chain's CDR3 is CASSLAWRARGYTF. The CDR3 DNA sequence: TGTGCCAGCAGCTTAGCGTGGAGGGCCAGAGGCTACACCTTC. Supplemented by reference TRBV7-2 and TRBJ1-2, the full variable domain reads GAGVSQSPSNKVTEKGKDVELRCDPISGHTALYWYRQSLGQGLEFLIYFQGNSAPDKSGLPSDRFSAERTGGSVSTLTIQRTQQEDSAVYLCASSLAWRARGYTFGSGTRLTVV.

This chain joins TRBV6-1 and TRBJ2-2; D remains ambiguous. V was shortened by 6 bases and J by 7 bases, with 9 bases between the two germline ends. Germline V lookup: CDR1 MNHNS, CDR2 SASEGT. There are 12 residues in the CDR3. The CDR3 sequence is CASRPASGELFF. In nucleotides, the CDR3 is TGTGCCAGCAGGCCAGCTAGCGGGGAGCTGTTTTTT.

This clone was counted only a few times. This chain connects TRBV19 to TRBJ2-6, with 10 bases matching TRBD1. Germline CDR1 LNHDA, CDR2 SQIVND (reference sequence). The CDR3 contains 17 residues. After removal of 6 bases from V and 2 bases from J, the junction contained 7 bases not matched to a gene. Written as DNA, the CDR3 is TGTGCCAGTAGGACCGGGACAGGGGACCCTGGGGCCAACGTCCTGACTTTC. Translation gives CASRTGTGDPGANVLTF.

The rearrangement joins TRBV11-3 to TRBJ2-7; 9 bases align to TRBD1. V was pared by 5 bases and J by 0 bases, with 5 bases of the junction left unmatched. Germline lookup yields CDR1 SGHNT and CDR2 YENEEA. The CDR3 consists of 15 residues. CDR3 region: CASSSGQGNSYEQYF. DNA for the CDR3: TGTGCCAGCAGCAGCGGACAGGGGAACTCCTACGAGCAGTACTTC.

The CDR3 coding sequence is TGCAGTGCTAGTGTGGCTGAAGCTTTCTTT. Translated, it gives CSASVAEAFF. This chain connects TRBV20-1 to TRBJ1-1; D not resolved. CDR1 DFQATT and CDR2 SNEGSKA come from the germline V gene (reference sequence). The length of the CDR3 is 10 residues. V gave up 3 bases and J gave up 6 bases, with 5 bases separating them.

The chain combines TRBV30 with TRBJ1-1; D ambiguous. Germline V lookup: CDR1 GTSNPN, CDR2 SVGIG (reference sequence). With 0 bases removed from V and 1 base from J, the gap between germline ends came to 12 bases. This CDR3 spans 15 amino acids. The CDR3 sequence is CAWSVGRAGNTEAFF. In DNA, the CDR3 is TGTGCCTGGAGTGTGGGGAGGGCTGGGAACACTGAAGCTTTCTTT.

This chain connects TRBV11-2 to TRBJ1-4; a weak D match, TRBD1 (5 bases). CDR1 and CDR2 from the germline V gene are SGHAT and FQNNGV. The V and J ends lost 4 bases and 8 bases respectively, with 11 bases between them. The CDR3 covers 13 residues. CDR3 amino acids: CASSSTGLEKLFF. CDR3 bases: TGTGCCAGCAGCTCAACAGGCCTCGAAAAACTGTTTTTT.

CDR3 DNA sequence: TGTGCCAGCAGTTTTGGACAGCTGAACACTGAAGCTTTCTTT. Amino acid sequence: CASSFGQLNTEAFF. V is TRBV6-6 and J is TRBJ1-1; D possibly corresponds to TRBD1 (6 bases). This CDR3 spans 14 amino acids. Germline V CDR1 and CDR2: MNHNY, SVGAGI (reference sequence). V dropped 4 bases and J dropped 0 bases, with 9 bases sitting between them.

The chain carries TRBV10-2 and TRBJ2-7; 7 nucleotides align to TRBD2. CDR3 length: 14 residues. The junction had 3 bases not matched to a gene; V was cut back by 2 bases and J by 2 bases. CDR1 is WSHSY and CDR2 is SAAADI in the germline V gene. The CDR3, as DNA: TGCGCCAGCAGTGAGGAGGGAGGGCCCTACGAGCAGTACTTC. This encodes CASSEEGGPYEQYF.

The V call is TRBV19, the J call TRBJ2-7; 10 bases fit TRBD1. The ends lost 3 bases at V and 2 bases at J; junction bases unmatched: 4. The CDR3 is 15 amino acids. Germline loops: CDR1 LNHDA, CDR2 SQIVND (reference sequence). CDR3 in amino acids: CASSIADRGAYEQYF. The CDR3 DNA reads as TGTGCCAGTAGTATCGCGGACAGGGGGGCCTACGAGCAGTACTTC.

In DNA form, the CDR3 reads TGTGCCAGCTCACCACCGAGGGCGTCTACCGAGCAGTACTTC. Translating gives CASSPPRASTEQYF. This chain connects TRBV18 to TRBJ2-7, with D tentatively TRBD2 (5 bases). This CDR3 is 14 amino acids long. Germline V gene data show CDR1 as KGHSH and CDR2 as LQKENI. The V gene lost 0 bases and the J gene lost 6 bases, with 12 bases spanning the gap.

V is TRBV15 and J is TRBJ1-1, with unresolved D. This CDR3 spans 16 amino acids. Germline V gene sequence: CDR1 LNHNV, CDR2 YYDKDF (reference sequence). V shed 1 base and J shed 3 bases, with 15 bases lying between them. CDR3 amino acids: CATSRGGGAGDTEAFF. DNA for the CDR3: TGTGCCACCAGCAGAGGAGGTGGTGCCGGGGACACTGAAGCTTTCTTT.